This TCR beta chain originates from a study of blood T cell repertoires in COVID-19. Turning to the study itself: COVID-19 samples from acute and convalescent phases originated in the United States, Italy and Spain. From T cells, B-cell-depleted T cells, or PBMCs came the material, which was cDNA or gDNA.

Source study methods: For nucleated cells, counts were estimated from reference gene primer amplification. The method was immunoSEQ multiplex PCR; TCRdb's version includes in-frame clones alone and lacks a portion of them. For V, J and clone size, that table is used; D and trimming come from the DNA. The sample consists of some 400,000 clones, 90% of them appearing once. Trimming removed 0 bases at V and 3 bases at J, with 17 bases between. The CDR3 runs 17 residues. Germline V gene lookup returns CDR1 MNHNS and CDR2 SASEGT. The chain uses TRBV6-1 and TRBJ1-2, with D possibly being TRBD1 (6 bases). The receptor was derived from a man between 18 and 35 years old with active or convalescent COVID-19. The source material was peripheral blood. DNA for the CDR3: TGTGCCAGCAGTGAAGCGCTTCGGGGCAGGGGCGACTATGGCTACACCTTC. This sequence encodes CASSEALRGRGDYGYTF.